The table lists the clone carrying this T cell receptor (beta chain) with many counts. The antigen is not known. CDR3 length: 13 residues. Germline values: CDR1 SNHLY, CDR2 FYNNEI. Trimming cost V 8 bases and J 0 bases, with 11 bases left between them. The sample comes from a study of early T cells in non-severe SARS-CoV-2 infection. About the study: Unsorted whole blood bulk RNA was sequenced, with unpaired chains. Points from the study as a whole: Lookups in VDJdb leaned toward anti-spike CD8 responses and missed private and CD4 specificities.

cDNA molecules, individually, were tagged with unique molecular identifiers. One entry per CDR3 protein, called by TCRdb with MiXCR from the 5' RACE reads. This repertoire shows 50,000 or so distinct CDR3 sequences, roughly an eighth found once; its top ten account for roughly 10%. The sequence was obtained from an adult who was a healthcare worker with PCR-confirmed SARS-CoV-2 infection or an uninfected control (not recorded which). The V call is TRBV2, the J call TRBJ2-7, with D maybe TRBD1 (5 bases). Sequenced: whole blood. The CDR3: CASGRESSYEQYF. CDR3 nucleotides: TGTGCCAGCGGCAGGGAAAGCTCCTACGAGCAGTACTTC.